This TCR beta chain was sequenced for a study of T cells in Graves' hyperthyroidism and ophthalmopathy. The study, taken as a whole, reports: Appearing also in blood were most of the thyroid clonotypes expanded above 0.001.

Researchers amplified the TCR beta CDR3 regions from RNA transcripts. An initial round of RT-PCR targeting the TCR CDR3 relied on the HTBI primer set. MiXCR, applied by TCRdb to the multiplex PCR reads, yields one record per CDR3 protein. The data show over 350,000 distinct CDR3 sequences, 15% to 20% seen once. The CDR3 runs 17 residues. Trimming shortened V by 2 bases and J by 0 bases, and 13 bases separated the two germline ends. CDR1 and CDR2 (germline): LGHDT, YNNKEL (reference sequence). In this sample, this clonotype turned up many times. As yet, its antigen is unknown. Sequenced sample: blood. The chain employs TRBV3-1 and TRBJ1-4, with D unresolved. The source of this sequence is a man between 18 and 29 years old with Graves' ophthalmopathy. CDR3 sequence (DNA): TGTGCCAGCAGCCAAAAGGCCGCTTCGACAACTAATGAAAAACTGTTTTTT. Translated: CASSQKAASTTNEKLFF.